The 5 T cell receptor beta chains listed next were all sequenced from one sample in a study of T cell responses to AZD1222 COVID-19 vaccine (dated by TCRdb to the early 2020s). The time point label, read with the paper, signifies: baseline before first vaccination. Library preparation employed the immunoSEQ multiplex PCR assay. TCRdb took over this immuneACCESS table, retaining in-frame rearrangements with V and J assigned. Such tables are incomplete; in checked studies, under half of the missing clones stem from an unresolved V gene, and the remainder is unexplained. For this sample the table gives approximately 150,000 clones, of which approximately 90% were detected only once. Jointly, the top ten make up approximately 4.4% of the sample. The source material was peripheral blood, sampled on day 0 of AZD1222 vaccination. Source of these receptors: an adult in good health.

The gene calls are TRBV6-2 or TRBV6-3 and TRBJ2-7, with TRBD1 matching 8 bases. The CDR3 has 13 residues. Looked up from germline, CDR1 is MNHEY and CDR2 is SVGEGT. Trimming removed 1 base from V and 6 bases from J; junction bases left unmatched: 2. The CDR3 coding sequence is TGTGCCAGCAGTTACTTAACAGGGGGCGAGCAGTACTTC. It translates to CASSYLTGGEQYF.

The CDR3 sequence is CASSQVPSGRYEQYF. In nucleotides, the CDR3 is TGTGCCAGCAGCCAAGTTCCTAGCGGGAGGTACGAGCAGTACTTC. The V and J genes are TRBV14 and TRBJ2-7, with TRBD2 matching 11 bases. Germline V lookup: CDR1 SGHDN, CDR2 FVKESK. The CDR3 totals 15 residues. Trimming at V came to 1 base and at J to 4 bases, leaving 3 bases not matched to a gene.

J is TRBJ2-7 and V is TRBV19; weak D call: TRBD1 (6 bases). This CDR3 comprises 13 residues. V was trimmed by 4 bases and J by 5 bases, leaving 12 bases between them. The germline V gene has CDR1 LNHDA and CDR2 SQIVND (reference sequence). Here the CDR3 DNA reads TGTGCCAGTAGTACCACAGGGATCCACGAGCAGTACTTC. This encodes CASSTTGIHEQYF.

This clone was observed once. In nucleotides, the CDR3 is TGTGCCAGCAGTGAAACAGGGAGGGACTCACCCCTCCACTTT. Translation gives CASSETGRDSPLHF. The chain recombines TRBV6-1 with TRBJ1-6, with D tentatively TRBD1 (6 bases). There are 14 residues in the CDR3. Trimming cost V 2 bases and J 10 bases, with 12 bases left between them. Germline V lookup: CDR1 MNHNS, CDR2 SASEGT.

This chain uses TRBV5-4 with TRBJ1-1; a weak D match, TRBD1 (6 bases). Per the germline V gene, CDR1 is SGHNT and CDR2 is YYREEE (reference sequence). V gave up 4 bases and J gave up 6 bases, with 16 bases separating them. The length of the CDR3 is 14 residues. The CDR3 loop is CASSPNDRLAEAFF. CDR3 coding DNA: TGTGCCAGCAGCCCCAATGACAGGTTGGCTGAAGCTTTCTTT.